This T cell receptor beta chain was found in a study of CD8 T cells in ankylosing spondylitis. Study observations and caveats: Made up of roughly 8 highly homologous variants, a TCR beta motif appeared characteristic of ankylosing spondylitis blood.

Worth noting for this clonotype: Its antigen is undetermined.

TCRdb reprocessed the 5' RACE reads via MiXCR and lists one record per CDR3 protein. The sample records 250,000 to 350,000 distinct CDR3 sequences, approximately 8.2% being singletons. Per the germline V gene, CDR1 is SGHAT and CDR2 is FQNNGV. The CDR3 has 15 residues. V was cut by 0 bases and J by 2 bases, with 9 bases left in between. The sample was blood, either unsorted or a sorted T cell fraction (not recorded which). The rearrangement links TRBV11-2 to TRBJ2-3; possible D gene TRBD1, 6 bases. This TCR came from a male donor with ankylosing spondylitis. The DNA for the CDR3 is TGTGCCAGCAGCTTAGAAGGGACAAACACAGATACGCAGTATTTT. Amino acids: CASSLEGTNTDTQYF. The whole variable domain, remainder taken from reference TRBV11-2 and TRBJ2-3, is EAGVAQSPRYKIIEKRQSVAFWCNPISGHATLYWYQQILGQGPKLLIQFQNNGVVDDSQLPKDRFSAERLKGVDSTLKIQPAKLEDSAVYLCASSLEGTNTDTQYFGPGTRLTVL.